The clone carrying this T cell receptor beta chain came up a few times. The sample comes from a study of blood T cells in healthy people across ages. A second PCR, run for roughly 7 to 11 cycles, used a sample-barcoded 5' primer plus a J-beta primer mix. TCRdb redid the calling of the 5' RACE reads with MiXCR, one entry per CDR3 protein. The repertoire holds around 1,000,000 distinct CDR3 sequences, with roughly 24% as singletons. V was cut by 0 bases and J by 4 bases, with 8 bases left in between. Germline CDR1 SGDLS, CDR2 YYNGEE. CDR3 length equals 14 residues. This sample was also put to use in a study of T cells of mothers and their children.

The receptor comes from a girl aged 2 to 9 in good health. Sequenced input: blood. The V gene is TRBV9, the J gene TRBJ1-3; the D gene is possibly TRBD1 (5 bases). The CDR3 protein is CASSVETAGNTIYF. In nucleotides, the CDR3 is TGTGCCAGCAGCGTAGAGACAGCAGGAAACACCATATATTTT.